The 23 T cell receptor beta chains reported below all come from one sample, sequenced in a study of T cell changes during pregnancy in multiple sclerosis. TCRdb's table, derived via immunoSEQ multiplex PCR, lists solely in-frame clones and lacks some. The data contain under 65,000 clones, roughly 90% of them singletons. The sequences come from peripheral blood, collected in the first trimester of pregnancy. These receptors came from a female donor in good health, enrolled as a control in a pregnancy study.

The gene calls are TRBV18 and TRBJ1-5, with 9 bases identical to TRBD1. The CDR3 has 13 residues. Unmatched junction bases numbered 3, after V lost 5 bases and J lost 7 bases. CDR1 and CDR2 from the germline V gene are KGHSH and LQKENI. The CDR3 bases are TGTGCCAGCTCAGGGACAGGGAAACAGCCCCAGCATTTT. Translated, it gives CASSGTGKQPQHF. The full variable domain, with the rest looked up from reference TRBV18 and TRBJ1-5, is NAGVMQNPRHLVRRRGQEARLRCSPMKGHSHVYWYRQLPEEGLKFMVYLQKENIIDESGMPKERFSAEFPKEGPSILRIQQVVRGDSAAYFCASSGTGKQPQHFGDGTRLSIL.

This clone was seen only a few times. DNA of the CDR3: TGTGCCAGCAGCAGGGGACTAGTCCATGAGCAGTTCTTC. Its translation is CASSRGLVHEQFF. This chain links TRBV28 with TRBJ2-1, with 8 bases aligning to TRBD2. Trimming cost V 6 bases and J 8 bases; bases outside gene matches: 6. Per germline, CDR1 MDHEN and CDR2 SYDVKM. This CDR3 is built from 13 residues.

The chain's CDR3 is CASSQVAGGRDEQFF. CDR3 nucleotides: TGTGCCAGCAGCCAAGTAGCGGGGGGCCGAGATGAGCAGTTCTTC. This rearrangement joins TRBV4-2 to TRBJ2-1; 10 nucleotides agree with TRBD2. V shed 1 base, J shed 8 bases, and the junction held 5 bases outside the gene matches. CDR3 length: 15 amino acids. CDR1 LGHNA and CDR2 YNFKEQ come from the germline V gene.

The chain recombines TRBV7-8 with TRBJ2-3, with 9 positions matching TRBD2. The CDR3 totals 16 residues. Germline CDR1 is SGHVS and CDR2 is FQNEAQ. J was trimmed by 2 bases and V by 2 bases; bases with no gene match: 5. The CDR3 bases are TGTGCCAGCAGCTTAAGAGCTAGCGGGGCCACAGATACGCAGTATTTT. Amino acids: CASSLRASGATDTQYF.

CDR3 protein: CASSLLRIGNTGELFF. The CDR3 DNA sequence: TGTGCCAGCAGCTTACTCAGGATAGGAAACACCGGGGAGCTGTTTTTT. The chain links TRBV7-6 to TRBJ2-2, with D unresolved. CDR1 is SGHVS and CDR2 is FNYEAQ in the germline V gene. This CDR3 comprises 16 residues. Trimming pared 2 bases from V and 2 bases from J, leaving 12 bases between.

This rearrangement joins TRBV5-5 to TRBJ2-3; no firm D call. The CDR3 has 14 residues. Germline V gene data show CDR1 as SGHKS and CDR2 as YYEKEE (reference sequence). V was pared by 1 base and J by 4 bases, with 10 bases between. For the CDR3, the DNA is TGTGCCAGCAGCTTGCGCGGAATTGCAGATACGCAGTATTTT. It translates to CASSLRGIADTQYF.

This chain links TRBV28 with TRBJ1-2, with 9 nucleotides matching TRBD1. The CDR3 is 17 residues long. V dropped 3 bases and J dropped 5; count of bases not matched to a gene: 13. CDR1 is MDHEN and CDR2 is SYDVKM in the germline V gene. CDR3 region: CASSFRTGEFLRYGYTF. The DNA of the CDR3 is TGTGCCAGCAGTTTCCGGACAGGGGAATTTTTACGGTATGGCTACACCTTC.

The CDR3 protein is CASSSTGRKEKLFF. The DNA of the CDR3 is TGTGCCAGCAGTTCGACAGGGAGGAAGGAAAAACTGTTTTTT. V usage is TRBV28 and J usage is TRBJ1-4; 7 bases agree with TRBD1. The germline V gene has CDR1 MDHEN and CDR2 SYDVKM. V shed 4 bases, J shed 8 bases, and the junction held 7 bases outside the gene matches. The CDR3 spans 14 residues.

CDR3 nucleotides: TGTGCCAGCTCACCACCCGCCCCAGGGGCCCCCTACGAGCAGTACTTC. Translated, it gives CASSPPAPGAPYEQYF. This rearrangement joins TRBV18 to TRBJ2-7; D possibly corresponds to TRBD1 (6 bases). The V end lost 0 bases, the J end lost 2 bases, and 14 bases lay between the germline ends. The germline V gene has CDR1 KGHSH and CDR2 LQKENI. The CDR3 totals 16 residues.

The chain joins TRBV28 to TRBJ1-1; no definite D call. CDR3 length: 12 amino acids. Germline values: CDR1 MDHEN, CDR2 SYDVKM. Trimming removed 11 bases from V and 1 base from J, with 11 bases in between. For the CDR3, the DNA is TGTGCCGCCCTCGAGGAGAACACTGAAGCTTTCTTT. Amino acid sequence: CAALEENTEAFF.

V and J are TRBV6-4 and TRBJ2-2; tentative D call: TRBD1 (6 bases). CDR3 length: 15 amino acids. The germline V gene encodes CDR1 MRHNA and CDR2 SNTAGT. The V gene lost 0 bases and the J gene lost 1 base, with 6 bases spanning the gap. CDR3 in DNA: TGTGCCAGCAGTGACTCGACAGGGAACACCGGGGAGCTGTTTTTT. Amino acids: CASSDSTGNTGELFF.

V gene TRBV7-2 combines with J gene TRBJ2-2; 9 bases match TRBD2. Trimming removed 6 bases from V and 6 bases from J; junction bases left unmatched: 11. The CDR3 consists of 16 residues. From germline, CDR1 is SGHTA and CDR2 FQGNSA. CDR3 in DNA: TGTGCCAGCAGTTTTGCTGGCGGGAGGGCCTCCGGGGAGCTGTTTTTT. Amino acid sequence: CASSFAGGRASGELFF. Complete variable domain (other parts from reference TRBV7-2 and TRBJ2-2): GAGVSQSPSNKVTEKGKDVELRCDPISGHTALYWYRQSLGQGLEFLIYFQGNSAPDKSGLPSDRFSAERTGGSVSTLTIQRTQQEDSAVYLCASSFAGGRASGELFFGEGSRLTVL.

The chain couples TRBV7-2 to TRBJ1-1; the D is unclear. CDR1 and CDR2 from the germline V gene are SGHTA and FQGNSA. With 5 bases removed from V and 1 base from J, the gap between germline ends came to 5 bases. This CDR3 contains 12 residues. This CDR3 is CASSTRNTEAFF. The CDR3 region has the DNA TGTGCCAGCAGCACAAGGAACACTGAAGCTTTCTTT.

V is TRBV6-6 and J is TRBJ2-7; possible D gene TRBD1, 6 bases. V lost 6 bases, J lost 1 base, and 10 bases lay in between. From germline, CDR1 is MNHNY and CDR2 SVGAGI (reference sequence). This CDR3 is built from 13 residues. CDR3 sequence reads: CASRRQVSYEQYF. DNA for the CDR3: TGTGCCAGCAGAAGACAGGTTTCCTACGAGCAGTACTTC.

The CDR3 here is CASSLASTGGTEAFF. CDR3 in DNA: TGTGCCAGCAGCTTGGCCTCGACAGGGGGCACTGAAGCTTTCTTT. The chain links TRBV5-4 to TRBJ1-1, with 9 bases identical to TRBD1. Per the germline V gene, CDR1 is SGHNT and CDR2 is YYREEE (reference sequence). The CDR3 length is 15 residues. Losses at the gene ends were 0 bases for V and 4 bases for J; bases not matched to a gene: 4.

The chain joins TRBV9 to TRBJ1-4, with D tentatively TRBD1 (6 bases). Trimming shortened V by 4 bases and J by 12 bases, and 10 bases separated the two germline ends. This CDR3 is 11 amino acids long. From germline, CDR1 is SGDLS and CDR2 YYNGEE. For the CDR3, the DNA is TGTGCCAGCAGCACAGGGATAGAACTGTTTTTT. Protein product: CASSTGIELFF. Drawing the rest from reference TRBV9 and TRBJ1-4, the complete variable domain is DSGVTQTPKHLITATGQRVTLRCSPRSGDLSVYWYQQSLDQGLQFLIQYYNGEERAKGNILERFSAQQFPDLHSELNLSSLELGDSALYFCASSTGIELFFGSGTQLSVL.

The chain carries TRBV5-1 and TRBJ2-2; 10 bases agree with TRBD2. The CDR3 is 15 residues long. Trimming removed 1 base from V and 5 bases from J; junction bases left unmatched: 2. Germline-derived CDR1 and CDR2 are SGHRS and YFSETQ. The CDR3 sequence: CASSLLAGGTGELFF. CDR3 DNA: TGCGCCAGCAGCTTGTTAGCGGGAGGAACCGGGGAGCTGTTTTTT.

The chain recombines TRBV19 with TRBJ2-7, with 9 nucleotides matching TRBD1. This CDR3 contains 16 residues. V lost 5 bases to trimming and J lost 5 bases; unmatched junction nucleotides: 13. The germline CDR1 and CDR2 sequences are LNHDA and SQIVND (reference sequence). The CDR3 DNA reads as TGTGCCAGTAGTCCCAGGGCGGGGACAGGGCGGAACGAGCAGTACTTC. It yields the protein CASSPRAGTGRNEQYF.

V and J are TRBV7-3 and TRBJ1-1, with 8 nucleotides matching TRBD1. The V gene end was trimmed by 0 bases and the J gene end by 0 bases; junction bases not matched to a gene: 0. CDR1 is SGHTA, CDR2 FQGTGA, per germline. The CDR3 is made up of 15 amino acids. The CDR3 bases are TGTGCCAGCAGCTTAACGACAGGGGTGAACACTGAAGCTTTCTTT. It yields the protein CASSLTTGVNTEAFF.

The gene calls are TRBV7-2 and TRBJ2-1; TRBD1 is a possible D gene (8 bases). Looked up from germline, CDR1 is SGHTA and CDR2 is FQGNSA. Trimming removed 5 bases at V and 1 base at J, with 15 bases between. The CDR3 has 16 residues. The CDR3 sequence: CASSRGQGGSYNEQFF. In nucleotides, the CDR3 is TGTGCCAGCAGCCGAGGACAGGGAGGGTCCTACAATGAGCAGTTCTTC.

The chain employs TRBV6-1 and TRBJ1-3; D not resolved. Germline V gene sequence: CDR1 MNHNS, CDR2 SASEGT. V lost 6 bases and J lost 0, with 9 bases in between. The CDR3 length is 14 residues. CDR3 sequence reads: CASSTGSSGNTIYF. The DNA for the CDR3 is TGTGCCAGCAGCACTGGGAGCTCTGGAAACACCATATATTTT.

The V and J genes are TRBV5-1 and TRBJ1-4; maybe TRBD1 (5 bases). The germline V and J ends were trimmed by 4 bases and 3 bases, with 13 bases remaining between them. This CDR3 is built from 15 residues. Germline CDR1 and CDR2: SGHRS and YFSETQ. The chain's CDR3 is CASSGQGMANEKLFF. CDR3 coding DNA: TGCGCCAGCAGCGGGCAGGGTATGGCTAATGAAAAACTGTTTTTT.

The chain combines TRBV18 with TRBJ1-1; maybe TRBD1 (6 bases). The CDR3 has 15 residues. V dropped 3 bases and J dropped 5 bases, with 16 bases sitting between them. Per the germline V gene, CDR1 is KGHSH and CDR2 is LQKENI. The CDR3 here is CASSPLTGIGTEAFF. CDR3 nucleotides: TGTGCCAGCTCACCGCTAACAGGGATCGGGACTGAAGCTTTCTTT.